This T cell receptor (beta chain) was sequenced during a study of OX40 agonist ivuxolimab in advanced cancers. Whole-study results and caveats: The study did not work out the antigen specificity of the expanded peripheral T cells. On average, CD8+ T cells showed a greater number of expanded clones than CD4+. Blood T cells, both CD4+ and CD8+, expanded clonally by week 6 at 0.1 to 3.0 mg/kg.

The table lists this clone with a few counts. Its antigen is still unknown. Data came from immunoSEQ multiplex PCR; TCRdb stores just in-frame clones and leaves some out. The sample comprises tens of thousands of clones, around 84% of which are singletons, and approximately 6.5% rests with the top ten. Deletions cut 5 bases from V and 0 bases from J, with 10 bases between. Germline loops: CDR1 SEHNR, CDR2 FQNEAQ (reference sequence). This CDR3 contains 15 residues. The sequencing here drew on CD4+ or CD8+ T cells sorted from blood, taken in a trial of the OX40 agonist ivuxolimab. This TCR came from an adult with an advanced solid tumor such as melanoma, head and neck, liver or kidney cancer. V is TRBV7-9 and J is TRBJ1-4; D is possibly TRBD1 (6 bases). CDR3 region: CASSPGVATNEKLFF. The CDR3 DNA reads TGTGCCAGCAGCCCAGGGGTCGCAACTAATGAAAAACTGTTTTTT.